Sequencing of this T cell receptor beta chain was carried out in a study of CD8 T cells in Susac syndrome. The patients serving as multiple sclerosis controls were treatment-naive. They had stable or active relapsing-remitting disease and fulfilled revised McDonald criteria. Negative isolation was applied to CD8+ and CD4+ T cells, and FACS enrichment was applied to TEMRA cells. Random hexamers were used to reverse transcribe roughly 0.5 to 1 ug of RNA. TCRdb fed the immunoSEQ multiplex PCR reads into MiXCR, producing one record per CDR3 protein. Of over 300,000 distinct CDR3 sequences in the sample, 92% were seen once. V lost 8 bases to trimming and J lost 3 bases, with 19 bases between them. The CDR3 contains 15 residues. Germline assignment: CDR1 LGHNA and CDR2 YSLEER. This clonotype was seen once.

The sequenced sample was CD4+ T cells from PBMCs. V is TRBV4-3 and J is TRBJ1-2; no clear D gene. The origin of this receptor is a human donor with multiple sclerosis. CDR3 in amino acids: CASARQADGDYGYTF. Here the CDR3 DNA reads TGCGCCAGCGCCCGCCAAGCAGATGGGGACTATGGCTACACCTTC.